The following is a T cell receptor (beta chain) sequence with its context. The clone's antigen remains unknown. Base-call qualities are not available, and no considerably larger clone is one nucleotide away. This sample is drawn from a study of T cell repertoires in cytomegalovirus infection (dated by TCRdb to between 2018 and 2021). For context, the study as a whole: Donor HLA type was relevant to the analysis, as public TCR beta signatures indicated carriage of CMV infection together with the matching HLA type. Results and caveats for the whole study, not just this receptor: Carriers of CMV infection plus the relevant HLA type were discriminated by the cumulative frequency of public TCR beta family members in the study cohort and in an independent roughly 380-donor cohort. In the ex vivo response, HLA-C-restricted CMV-specific TCR beta clonotypes were dominant, and in two of eight donors the single most frequent clonotype came from this HLA-C-restricted group.

The reads were generated on an Illumina HiSeq 1500. The public sequencing data were trimmed at Q25 with fastp and processed into clonotypes with MiXCR by TCRdb, which kept only in-frame beta chains. Here each entry gathers all rows of one CDR3 protein and keeps the most common genes and DNA. This sample is represented by approximately 160,000 distinct CDR3 sequences; roughly 17% of them were singletons. Jointly, the top ten make up under 20% of the sample. V is pruned by 8 bases and J by 9 bases, leaving 7 bases of the junction without a gene match. The cysteine opens and the phenylalanine closes a CDR3 of 12 amino acids. CDR3 DNA only is kept here, 36 bases in frame from base 1.

This clonotype was sampled from a human donor in good health (CMV status not recorded). Some clones in this sample may be carry-over from other donors' samples. The receptor chain draws on TRBV12-3 or TRBV12-4 and TRBJ2-1, and 7 junctional nucleotides match TRBD2. Material: CD8+ T cells from PBMCs. The CDR3 here reads CASHGGEGEQFF. Here is the DNA: TGTGCCAGCCACGGCGGGGAGGGTGAGCAGTTCTTC.